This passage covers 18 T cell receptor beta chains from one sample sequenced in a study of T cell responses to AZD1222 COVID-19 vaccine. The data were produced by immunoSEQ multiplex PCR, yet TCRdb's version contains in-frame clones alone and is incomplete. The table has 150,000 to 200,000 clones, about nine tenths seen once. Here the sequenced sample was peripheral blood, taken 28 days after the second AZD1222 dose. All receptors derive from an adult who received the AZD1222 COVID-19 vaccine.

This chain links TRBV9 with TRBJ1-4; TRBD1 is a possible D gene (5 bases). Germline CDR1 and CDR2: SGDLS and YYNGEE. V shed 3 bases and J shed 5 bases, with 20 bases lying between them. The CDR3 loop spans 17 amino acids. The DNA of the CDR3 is TGTGCCAGCAGCGAATCCCCGGGACGGAGGAGGAATGAAAAACTGTTTTTT. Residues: CASSESPGRRRNEKLFF. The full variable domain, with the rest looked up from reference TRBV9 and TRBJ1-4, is DSGVTQTPKHLITATGQRVTLRCSPRSGDLSVYWYQQSLDQGLQFLIQYYNGEERAKGNILERFSAQQFPDLHSELNLSSLELGDSALYFCASSESPGRRRNEKLFFGSGTQLSVL.

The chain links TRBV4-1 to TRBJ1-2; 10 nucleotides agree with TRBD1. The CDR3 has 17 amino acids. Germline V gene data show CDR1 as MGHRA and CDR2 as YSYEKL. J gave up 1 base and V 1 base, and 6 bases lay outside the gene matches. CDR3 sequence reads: CASSQAGTGDFNYGYTF. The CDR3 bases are TGCGCCAGCAGCCAAGCAGGGACAGGGGATTTTAACTATGGCTACACCTTC.

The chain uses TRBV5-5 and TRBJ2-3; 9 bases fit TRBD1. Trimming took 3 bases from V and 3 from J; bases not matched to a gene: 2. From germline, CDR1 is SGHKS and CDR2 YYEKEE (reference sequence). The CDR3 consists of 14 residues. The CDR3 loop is CASSWDRATDTQYF. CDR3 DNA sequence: TGTGCCAGCAGCTGGGACAGGGCGACAGATACGCAGTATTTT.

The CDR3 spells CASSSRGGSNQPQHF. As DNA, the CDR3 is TGTGCCAGCAGCAGCAGGGGGGGAAGCAATCAGCCCCAGCATTTT. The chain couples TRBV7-9 to TRBJ1-5; the match to TRBD1 covers 7 bases. The CDR3 contains 15 residues. The V gene's germline CDR1 is SEHNR and CDR2 FQNEAQ (reference sequence). V shed 5 bases, J shed 1 base, and the junction held 5 bases outside the gene matches.

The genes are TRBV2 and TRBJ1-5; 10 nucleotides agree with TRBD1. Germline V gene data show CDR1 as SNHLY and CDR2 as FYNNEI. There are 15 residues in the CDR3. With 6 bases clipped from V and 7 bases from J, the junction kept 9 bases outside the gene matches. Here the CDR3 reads CASSVDRGMGQPQHF. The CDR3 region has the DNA TGTGCCAGCAGCGTGGACAGGGGGATGGGACAGCCCCAGCATTTT.

As DNA, the CDR3 is TGTGCCAGCAGCTTAGATTCCGCCTTGGGGGGGAGCTCCTATAATTCACCCCTCCACTTT. Amino acid sequence: CASSLDSALGGSSYNSPLHF. J is TRBJ1-6 and V is TRBV7-8, with D maybe TRBD1 (5 bases). CDR3 length equals 20 residues. Per the germline V gene, CDR1 is SGHVS and CDR2 is FQNEAQ. V was cut by 1 base and J by 0 bases, with 19 bases left in between.

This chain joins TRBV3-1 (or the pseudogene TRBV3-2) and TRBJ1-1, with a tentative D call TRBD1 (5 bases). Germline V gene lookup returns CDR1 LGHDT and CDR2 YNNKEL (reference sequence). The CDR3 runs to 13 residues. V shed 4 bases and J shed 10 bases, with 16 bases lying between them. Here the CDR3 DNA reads TGTGCCAGCAGCCCAGAACCCGGGACGGCAGCTTTCTTT. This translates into CASSPEPGTAAFF.

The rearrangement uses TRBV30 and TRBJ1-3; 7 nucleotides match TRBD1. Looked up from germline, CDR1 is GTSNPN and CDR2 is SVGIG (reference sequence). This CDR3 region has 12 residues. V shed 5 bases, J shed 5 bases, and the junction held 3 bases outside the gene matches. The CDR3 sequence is CAWGTDRNTIYF. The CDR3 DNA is TGTGCCTGGGGGACAGACAGAAACACCATATATTTT. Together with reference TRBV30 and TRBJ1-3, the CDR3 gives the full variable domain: SQTIHQWPATLVQPVGSPLSLECTVEGTSNPNLYWYRQAAGRGLQLLFYSVGIGQISSEVPQNLSASRPQDRQFILSSKKLLLSDSGFYLCAWGTDRNTIYFGEGSWLTVV.

The chain's CDR3 is CASSLSGDYNEQFF. DNA of the CDR3: TGCGCCAGCAGCTTGAGTGGAGACTACAATGAGCAGTTCTTC. The chain has TRBV5-1 and TRBJ2-1; D remains ambiguous. V was clipped by 1 base and J by 3 bases, with 8 bases between them. The germline V gene has CDR1 SGHRS and CDR2 YFSETQ. The CDR3 runs 14 residues. Supplemented by reference TRBV5-1 and TRBJ2-1, the full variable domain reads KAGVTQTPRYLIKTRGQQVTLSCSPISGHRSVSWYQQTPGQGLQFLFEYFSETQRNKGNFPGRFSGRQFSNSRSEMNVSTLELGDSALYLCASSLSGDYNEQFFGPGTRLTVL.

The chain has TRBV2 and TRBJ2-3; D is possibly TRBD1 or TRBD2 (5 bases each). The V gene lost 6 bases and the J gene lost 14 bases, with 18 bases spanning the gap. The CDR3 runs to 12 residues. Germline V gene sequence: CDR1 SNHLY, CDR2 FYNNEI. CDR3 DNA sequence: TGTGCCAGCAGGGGATCGGGGCCCCCAGGGTATTTT. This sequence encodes CASRGSGPPGYF.

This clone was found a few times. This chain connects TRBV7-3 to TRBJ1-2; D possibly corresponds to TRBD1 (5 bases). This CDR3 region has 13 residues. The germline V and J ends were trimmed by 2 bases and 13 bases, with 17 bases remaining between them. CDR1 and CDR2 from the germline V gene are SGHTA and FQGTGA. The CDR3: CASSLAGPRYFTF. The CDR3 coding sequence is TGTGCCAGCAGCTTAGCAGGGCCCCGTTACTTCACCTTC.

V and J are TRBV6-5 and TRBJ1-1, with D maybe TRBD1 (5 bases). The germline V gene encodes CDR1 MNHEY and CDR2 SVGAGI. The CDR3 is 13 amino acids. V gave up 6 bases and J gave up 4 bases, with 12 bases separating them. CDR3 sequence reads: CASRIGGTTEAFF. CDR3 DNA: TGTGCCAGCAGAATCGGCGGGACCACTGAAGCTTTCTTT.

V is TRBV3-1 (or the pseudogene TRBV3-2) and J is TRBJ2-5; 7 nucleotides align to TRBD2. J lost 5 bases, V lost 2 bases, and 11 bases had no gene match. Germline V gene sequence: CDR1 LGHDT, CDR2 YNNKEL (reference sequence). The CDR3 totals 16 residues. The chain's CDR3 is CASSQPVGGSGETQYF. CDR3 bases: TGTGCCAGCAGCCAACCGGTGGGAGGGTCTGGGGAGACCCAGTACTTC.

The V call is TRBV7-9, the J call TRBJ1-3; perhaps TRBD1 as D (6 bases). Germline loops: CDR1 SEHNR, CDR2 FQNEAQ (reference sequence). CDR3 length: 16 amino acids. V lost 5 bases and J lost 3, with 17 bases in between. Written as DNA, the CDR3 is TGTGCCAGCAGCCGGGCAGGGGACGGACGTGGAAACACCATATATTTT. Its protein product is CASSRAGDGRGNTIYF. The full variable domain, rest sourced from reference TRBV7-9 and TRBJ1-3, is DTGVSQNPRHKITKRGQNVTFRCDPISEHNRLYWYRQTLGQGPEFLTYFQNEAQLEKSRLLSDRFSAERPKGSFSTLEIQRTEQGDSAMYLCASSRAGDGRGNTIYFGEGSWLTVV.

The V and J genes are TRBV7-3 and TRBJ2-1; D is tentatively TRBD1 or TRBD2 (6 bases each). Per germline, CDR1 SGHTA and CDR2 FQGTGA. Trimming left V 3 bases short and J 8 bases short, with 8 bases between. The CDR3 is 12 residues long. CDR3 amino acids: CASSLGGDEQFF. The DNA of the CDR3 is TGTGCCAGCAGCTTGGGGGGCGATGAGCAGTTCTTC.

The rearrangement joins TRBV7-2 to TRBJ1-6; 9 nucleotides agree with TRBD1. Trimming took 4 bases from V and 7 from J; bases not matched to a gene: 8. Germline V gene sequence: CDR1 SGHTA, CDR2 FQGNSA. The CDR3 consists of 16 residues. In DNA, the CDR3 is TGTGCCAGCAGCTCTTACGGACAGGGGCGGAATTCACCCCTCCACTTT. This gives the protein CASSSYGQGRNSPLHF.

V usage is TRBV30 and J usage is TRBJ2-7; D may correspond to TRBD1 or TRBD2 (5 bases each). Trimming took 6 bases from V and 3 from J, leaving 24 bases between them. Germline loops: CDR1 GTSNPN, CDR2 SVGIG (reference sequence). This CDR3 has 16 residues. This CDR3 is CACHPEGRGPLYEQYF. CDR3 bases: TGTGCCTGCCACCCCGAGGGAAGGGGTCCTCTCTACGAGCAGTACTTC.

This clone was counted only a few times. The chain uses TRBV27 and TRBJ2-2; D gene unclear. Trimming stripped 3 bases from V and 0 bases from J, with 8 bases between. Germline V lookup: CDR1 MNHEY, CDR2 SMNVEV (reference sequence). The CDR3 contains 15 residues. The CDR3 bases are TGTGCCAGCAGTTTTTGGGCACCGAACACCGGGGAGCTGTTTTTT. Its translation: CASSFWAPNTGELFF.